Each of the 11 T cell receptor beta chains below was sequenced from the same sample in a study of CD8 T cells in ankylosing spondylitis. TCRdb fed the 5' RACE reads into MiXCR, producing one record per CDR3 protein. Seen here are tens of thousands of distinct CDR3 sequences, 6.2% observed once, and the top ten hold approximately 4.5%. Sample: synovial fluid, either unsorted or a sorted T cell fraction (not recorded which). These TCRs come from a male donor with ankylosing spondylitis.

This clonotype was recorded many times. The chain employs TRBV7-2 and TRBJ2-7; D call uncertain. The V end was cut by 4 bases, the J end by 0 bases, with 10 bases between. CDR3 length: 14 amino acids. Germline V gene lookup returns CDR1 SGHTA and CDR2 FQGNSA. The CDR3: CASSSNPSSYEQYF. CDR3 bases: TGTGCCAGCAGCTCCAATCCGAGCTCCTACGAGCAGTACTTC.

This clonotype was seen many times. The V gene is TRBV20-1, the J gene TRBJ2-5; no reliable D call. Germline CDR1 reads DFQATT; CDR2 reads SNEGSKA (reference sequence). The CDR3 is 12 amino acids. Trimming took 6 bases from V and 1 from J, leaving 9 bases between them. The CDR3 nucleotides are TGCAGTGCAAGGACGAGCCAAGAGACCCAGTACTTC. It specifies CSARTSQETQYF.

This clonotype was seen at least ten times. J is TRBJ2-2 and V is TRBV4-3, with D perhaps matching TRBD1 or TRBD2 (6 bases each). The CDR3 sequence is 16 residues long. V lost 4 bases to trimming and J lost 7 bases, with 19 bases between them. Germline-derived CDR1 and CDR2 are LGHNA and YSLEER. The CDR3 reads CASSLSFGGAGGELFF. The DNA for the CDR3 is TGCGCCAGCAGCCTAAGCTTCGGGGGCGCAGGCGGGGAGCTGTTTTTT.

This clonotype was detected many times. The chain uses TRBV7-2 and TRBJ1-2; D unresolved. In germline, CDR1 is SGHTA, CDR2 FQGNSA. The V end lost 5 bases, the J end lost 4 bases, and 11 bases lay between the germline ends. The length of the CDR3 is 13 residues. The CDR3 DNA is TGTGCCAGCAGCCAGGAGGCGGTCTATGGCTACACCTTC. Its protein product is CASSQEAVYGYTF.

This clonotype was seen many times. The chain employs TRBV19 and TRBJ2-7; 10 bases align to TRBD2. This CDR3 is built from 13 residues. Germline V gene sequence: CDR1 LNHDA, CDR2 SQIVND (reference sequence). The V segment lost 4 bases and the J segment 7 bases; nucleotides outside the gene matches: 4. Here the CDR3 DNA reads TGTGCCAGTAGTACCCTAGCGGGAGCTGAGCAGTACTTC. Its protein product is CASSTLAGAEQYF. Combining the CDR3 with reference TRBV19 and TRBJ2-7 gives the whole variable domain DGGITQSPKYLFRKEGQNVTLSCEQNLNHDAMYWYRQDPGQGLRLIYYSQIVNDFQKGDIAEGYSVSREKKESFPLTVTSAQKNPTAFYLCASSTLAGAEQYFGPGTRLTVT.

Many counts were recorded for this clonotype. The gene calls are TRBV29-1 and TRBJ2-3; D is perhaps TRBD1 or TRBD2 (7 bases each). The V end was cut by 5 bases, the J end by 0 bases, with 9 bases between. The CDR3 loop spans 13 amino acids. In germline, CDR1 is SQVTM, CDR2 ANQGSEA. The CDR3 DNA is TGCAGCGTTCAGGGGGGGAGCACAGATACGCAGTATTTT. Amino acid sequence: CSVQGGSTDTQYF.

This clonotype appeared many times. CDR3 DNA sequence: TGTGCCAGCAGTTTGTTACAGGGGGCTTACGAGCAGTACTTC. Amino acids: CASSLLQGAYEQYF. The chain links TRBV12-3 or TRBV12-4 to TRBJ2-7; 9 bases are shared with TRBD1. Trimming took 3 bases from V and 4 from J; bases not matched to a gene: 4. The CDR3 consists of 14 residues.

This clonotype was picked up many times. The chain couples TRBV18 to TRBJ2-1, with 11 nucleotides matching TRBD2. In germline, CDR1 is KGHSH, CDR2 LQKENI. The CDR3 contains 15 residues. V lost 5 bases to trimming and J lost 8 bases; unmatched junction nucleotides: 8. CDR3 coding DNA: TGTGCCAGCTCAATTAGCGGGAGGGGTTTCGATGAGCAGTTCTTC. It encodes CASSISGRGFDEQFF.

This clonotype was counted at least ten times. CDR3 protein: CASSQDTVNTEAFF. CDR3 nucleotides: TGCGCCAGCAGCCAAGATACAGTGAACACTGAAGCTTTCTTT. This chain connects TRBV4-1 to TRBJ1-1; D gene ambiguous. Germline values: CDR1 MGHRA, CDR2 YSYEKL. The CDR3 totals 14 residues. V gave up 0 bases and J gave up 0 bases, with 5 bases separating them.

This clonotype was counted at least ten times. The rearrangement uses TRBV20-1 and TRBJ1-2; D is uncertain. The CDR3 totals 12 residues. CDR1 DFQATT and CDR2 SNEGSKA come from the germline V gene (reference sequence). The V end was cut by 6 bases, the J end by 8 bases, with 16 bases between. The CDR3 region is CSAPPGEWGYTF. CDR3 in DNA: TGCAGTGCCCCCCCCGGAGAATGGGGCTACACCTTC.

This clonotype was detected many times. The V and J genes are TRBV6-1 and TRBJ2-3, with 8 bases matching TRBD2. Germline-derived CDR1 and CDR2 are MNHNS and SASEGT. J lost 1 base, V lost 5 bases, and 5 bases had no gene match. The CDR3 extends over 15 amino acids. The CDR3, as DNA: TGTGCCAGCAGTACACCGGGACTAGGCACAGATACGCAGTATTTT. This sequence encodes CASSTPGLGTDTQYF.